The sequence of this T cell receptor (beta chain) was determined in a study of control samples from healthy donors and cancer patients. Some clones are missing from TCRdb's copy, which holds only in-frame ones; the method was immunoSEQ multiplex PCR. The sample shows fewer than 130,000 clones, 70% to 90% of them seen only once. Germline V gene lookup returns CDR1 MNHEY and CDR2 SVGEGT. With 2 bases clipped from V and 0 bases from J, the junction kept 13 bases outside the gene matches. This CDR3 region has 19 residues. The receptor comes from a woman aged 60 to 75 with lung cancer. The rearrangement joins TRBV6-2 or TRBV6-3 to TRBJ1-3, with TRBD1 identical over 7 bases. Sequencing was carried out using PBMCs. The CDR3 region is CASSYPGRGGRSSGNTIYF. The DNA of the CDR3 is TGTGCCAGCAGTTACCCCGGCAGGGGGGGCCGGAGCTCTGGAAACACCATATATTTT.